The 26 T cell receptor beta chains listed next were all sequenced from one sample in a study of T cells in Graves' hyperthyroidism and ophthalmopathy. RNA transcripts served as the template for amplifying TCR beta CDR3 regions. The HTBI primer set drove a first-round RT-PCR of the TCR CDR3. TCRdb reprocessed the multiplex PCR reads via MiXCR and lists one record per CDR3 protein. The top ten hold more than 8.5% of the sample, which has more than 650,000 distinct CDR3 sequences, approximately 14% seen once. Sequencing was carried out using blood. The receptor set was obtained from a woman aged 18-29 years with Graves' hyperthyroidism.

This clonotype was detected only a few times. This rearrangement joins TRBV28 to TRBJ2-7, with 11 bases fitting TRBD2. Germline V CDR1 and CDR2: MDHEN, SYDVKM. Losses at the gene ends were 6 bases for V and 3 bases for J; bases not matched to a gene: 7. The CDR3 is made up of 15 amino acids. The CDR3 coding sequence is TGTGCCAGCAGAACACTAGCGGGAGCGCTCTACGAGCAGTACTTC. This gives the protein CASRTLAGALYEQYF. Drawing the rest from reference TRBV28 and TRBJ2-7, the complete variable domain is DVKVTQSSRYLVKRTGEKVFLECVQDMDHENMFWYRQDPGLGLRLIYFSYDVKMKEKGDIPEGYSVSREKKERFSLILESASTNQTSMYLCASRTLAGALYEQYFGPGTRLTVT.

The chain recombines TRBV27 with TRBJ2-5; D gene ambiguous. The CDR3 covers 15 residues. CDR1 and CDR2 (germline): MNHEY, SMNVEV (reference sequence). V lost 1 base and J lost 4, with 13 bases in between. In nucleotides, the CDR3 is TGTGCCAGCAGTTTATACTGGAGTGGTAGAGAGACCCAGTACTTC. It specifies CASSLYWSGRETQYF.

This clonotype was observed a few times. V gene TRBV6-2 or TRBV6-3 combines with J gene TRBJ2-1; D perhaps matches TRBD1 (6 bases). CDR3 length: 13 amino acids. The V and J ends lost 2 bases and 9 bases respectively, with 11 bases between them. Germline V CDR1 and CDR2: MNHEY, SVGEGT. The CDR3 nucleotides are TGTGCCAGCAGTTACGGATACAGGGTTGAGCAGTTCTTC. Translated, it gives CASSYGYRVEQFF.

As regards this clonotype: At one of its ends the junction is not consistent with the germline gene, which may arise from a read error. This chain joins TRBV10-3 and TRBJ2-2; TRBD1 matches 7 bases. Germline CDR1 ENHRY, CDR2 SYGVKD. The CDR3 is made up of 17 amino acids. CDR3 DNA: TGTGCCATAAGTGATCCATTCGGGACAGCGGACACCGGGGAGCTGTTTTTT. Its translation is CAISDPFGTADTGELFF.

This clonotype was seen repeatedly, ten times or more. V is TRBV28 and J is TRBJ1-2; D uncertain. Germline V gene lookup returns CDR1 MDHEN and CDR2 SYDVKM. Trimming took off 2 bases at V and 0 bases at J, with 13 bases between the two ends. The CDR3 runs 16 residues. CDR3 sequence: CASSLGRRIANYGYTF. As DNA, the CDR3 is TGTGCCAGCAGTTTAGGGCGACGTATAGCTAACTATGGCTACACCTTC.

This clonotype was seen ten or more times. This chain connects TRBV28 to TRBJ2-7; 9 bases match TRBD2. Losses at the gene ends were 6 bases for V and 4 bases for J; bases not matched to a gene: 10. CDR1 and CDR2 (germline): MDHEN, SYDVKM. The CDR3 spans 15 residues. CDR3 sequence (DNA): TGTGCCAGCAGGGGGTATAGCGGGAGTCGGTACGAGCAGTACTTC. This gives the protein CASRGYSGSRYEQYF. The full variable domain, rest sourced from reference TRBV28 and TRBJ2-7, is DVKVTQSSRYLVKRTGEKVFLECVQDMDHENMFWYRQDPGLGLRLIYFSYDVKMKEKGDIPEGYSVSREKKERFSLILESASTNQTSMYLCASRGYSGSRYEQYFGPGTRLTVT.

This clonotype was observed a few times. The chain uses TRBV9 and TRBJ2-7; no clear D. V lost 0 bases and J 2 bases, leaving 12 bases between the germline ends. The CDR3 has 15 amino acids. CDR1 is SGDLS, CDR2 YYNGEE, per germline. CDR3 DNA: TGTGCCAGCAGCGTAGAATCGAGGCCCACCTACGAGCAGTACTTC. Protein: CASSVESRPTYEQYF. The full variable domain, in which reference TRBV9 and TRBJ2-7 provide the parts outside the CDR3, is DSGVTQTPKHLITATGQRVTLRCSPRSGDLSVYWYQQSLDQGLQFLIQYYNGEERAKGNILERFSAQQFPDLHSELNLSSLELGDSALYFCASSVESRPTYEQYFGPGTRLTVT.

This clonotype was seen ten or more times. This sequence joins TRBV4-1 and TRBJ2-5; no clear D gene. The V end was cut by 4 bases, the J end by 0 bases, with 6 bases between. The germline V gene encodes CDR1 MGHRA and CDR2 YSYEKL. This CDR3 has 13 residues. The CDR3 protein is CASSLGNQETQYF. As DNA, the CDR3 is TGCGCCAGCAGCCTTGGGAACCAAGAGACCCAGTACTTC.

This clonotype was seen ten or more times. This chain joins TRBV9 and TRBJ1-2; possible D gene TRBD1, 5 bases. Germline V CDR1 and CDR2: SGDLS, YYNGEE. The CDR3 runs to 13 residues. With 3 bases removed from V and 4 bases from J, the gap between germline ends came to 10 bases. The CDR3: CASSGRDGYGYTF. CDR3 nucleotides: TGTGCCAGCAGCGGACGGGACGGCTATGGCTACACCTTC.

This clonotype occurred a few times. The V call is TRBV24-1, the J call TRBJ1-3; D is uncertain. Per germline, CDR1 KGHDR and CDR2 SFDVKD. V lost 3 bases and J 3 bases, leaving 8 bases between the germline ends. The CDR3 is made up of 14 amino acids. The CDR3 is CATSDPRLGNTIYF. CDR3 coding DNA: TGTGCCACCAGTGATCCGAGGCTTGGAAACACCATATATTTT.

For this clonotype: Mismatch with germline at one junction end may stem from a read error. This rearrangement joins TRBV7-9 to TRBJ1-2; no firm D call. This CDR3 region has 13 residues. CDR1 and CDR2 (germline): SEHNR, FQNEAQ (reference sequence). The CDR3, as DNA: TGTGCCAGCAGCCTAGCCGCTTTTTATGGCTACACCTTC. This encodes CASSLAAFYGYTF. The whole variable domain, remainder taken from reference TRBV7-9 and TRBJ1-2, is DTGVSQNPRHKITKRGQNVTFRCDPISEHNRLYWYRQTLGQGPEFLTYFQNEAQLEKSRLLSDRFSAERPKGSFSTLEIQRTEQGDSAMYLCASSLAAFYGYTFGSGTRLTVV.

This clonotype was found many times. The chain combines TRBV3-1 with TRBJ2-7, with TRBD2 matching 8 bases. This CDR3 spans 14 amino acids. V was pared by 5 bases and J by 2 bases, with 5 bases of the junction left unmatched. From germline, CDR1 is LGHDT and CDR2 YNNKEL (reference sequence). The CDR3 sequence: CASSTRGGAYEQYF. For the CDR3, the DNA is TGTGCCAGCAGCACACGGGGGGGAGCCTACGAGCAGTACTTC.

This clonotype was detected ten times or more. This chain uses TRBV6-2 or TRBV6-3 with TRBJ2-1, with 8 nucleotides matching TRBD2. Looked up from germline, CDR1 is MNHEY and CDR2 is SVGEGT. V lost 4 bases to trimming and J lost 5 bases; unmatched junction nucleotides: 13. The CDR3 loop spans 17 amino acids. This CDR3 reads CASSFRWTSPVNNEQFF. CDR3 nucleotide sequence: TGTGCCAGCAGTTTTCGATGGACTAGCCCCGTAAACAATGAGCAGTTCTTC.

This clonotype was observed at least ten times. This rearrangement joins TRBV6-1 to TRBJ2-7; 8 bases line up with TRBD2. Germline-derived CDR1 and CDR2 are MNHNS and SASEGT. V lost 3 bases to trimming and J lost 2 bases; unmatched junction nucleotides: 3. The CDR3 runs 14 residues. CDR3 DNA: TGTGCCAGCAGTGACACTAGCGGCCCCTACGAGCAGTACTTC. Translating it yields CASSDTSGPYEQYF.

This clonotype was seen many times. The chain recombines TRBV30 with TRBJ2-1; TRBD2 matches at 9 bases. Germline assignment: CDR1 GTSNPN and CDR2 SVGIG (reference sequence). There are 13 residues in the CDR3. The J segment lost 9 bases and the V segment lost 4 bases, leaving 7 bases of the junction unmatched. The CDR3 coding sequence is TGTGCCTGGAAAGGCCAAGCGGGAGGTGAGCAGTTCTTC. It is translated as CAWKGQAGGEQFF.

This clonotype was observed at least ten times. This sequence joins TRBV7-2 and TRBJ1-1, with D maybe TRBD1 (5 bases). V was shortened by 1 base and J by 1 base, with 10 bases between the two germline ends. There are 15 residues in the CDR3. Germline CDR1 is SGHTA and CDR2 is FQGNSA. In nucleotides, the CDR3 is TGTGCCAGCAGCTTAGGAAGGACACGGAACACTGAAGCTTTCTTT. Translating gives CASSLGRTRNTEAFF.

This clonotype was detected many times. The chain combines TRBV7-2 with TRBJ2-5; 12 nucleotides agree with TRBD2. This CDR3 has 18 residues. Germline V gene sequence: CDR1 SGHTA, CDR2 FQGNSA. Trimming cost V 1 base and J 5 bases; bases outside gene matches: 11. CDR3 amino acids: CASSLGLAGGPSWETQYF. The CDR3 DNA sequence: TGTGCCAGCAGCTTAGGGCTAGCGGGAGGGCCCTCATGGGAGACCCAGTACTTC. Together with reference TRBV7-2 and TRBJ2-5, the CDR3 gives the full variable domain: GAGVSQSPSNKVTEKGKDVELRCDPISGHTALYWYRQSLGQGLEFLIYFQGNSAPDKSGLPSDRFSAERTGGSVSTLTIQRTQQEDSAVYLCASSLGLAGGPSWETQYFGPGTRLLVL.

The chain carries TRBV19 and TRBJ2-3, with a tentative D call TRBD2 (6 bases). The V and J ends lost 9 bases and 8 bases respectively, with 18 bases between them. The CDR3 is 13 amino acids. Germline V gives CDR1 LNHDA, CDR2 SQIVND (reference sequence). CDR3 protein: CASTHPGVGTQYF. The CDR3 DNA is TGTGCCAGCACACACCCGGGAGTGGGTACGCAGTATTTT.

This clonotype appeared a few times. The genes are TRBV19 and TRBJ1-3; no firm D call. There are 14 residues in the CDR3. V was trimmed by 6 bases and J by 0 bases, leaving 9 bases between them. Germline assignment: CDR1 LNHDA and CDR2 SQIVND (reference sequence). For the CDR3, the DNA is TGTGCCAGTAGCTTCCGGGACTCTGGAAACACCATATATTTT. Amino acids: CASSFRDSGNTIYF.

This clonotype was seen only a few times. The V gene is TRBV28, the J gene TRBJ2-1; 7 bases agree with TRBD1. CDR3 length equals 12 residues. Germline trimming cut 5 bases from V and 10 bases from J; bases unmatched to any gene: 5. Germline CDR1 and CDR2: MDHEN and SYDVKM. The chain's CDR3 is CASSTTGDEQFF. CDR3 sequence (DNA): TGTGCCAGCAGTACCACAGGGGACGAGCAGTTCTTC.

The CDR3 DNA reads TGCGCCAGCAGTGAGACAGGGTTTGGAGCTTTCTTT. It specifies CASSETGFGAFF. This chain joins TRBV10-1 and TRBJ1-1, with a possible D match to TRBD1 (6 bases). CDR1 and CDR2 (germline): WNHNN, SYGVQD (reference sequence). The CDR3 spans 12 residues. Trimming pared 2 bases from V and 10 bases from J, leaving 11 bases between.

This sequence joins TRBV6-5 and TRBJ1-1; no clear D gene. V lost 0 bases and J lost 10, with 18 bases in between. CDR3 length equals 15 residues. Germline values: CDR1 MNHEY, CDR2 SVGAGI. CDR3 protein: CASSYSSASGLAAFF. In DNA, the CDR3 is TGTGCCAGCAGTTACTCGTCGGCCAGCGGGTTAGCAGCTTTCTTT.

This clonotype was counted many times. This CDR3 is CASSLDLGAGFDIQYF. In DNA form, the CDR3 reads TGTGCCAGCAGCTTAGATCTAGGGGCAGGGTTCGACATTCAGTACTTC. The chain has TRBV11-2 and TRBJ2-4, with TRBD1 as a possible D gene (5 bases). Germline CDR1 reads SGHAT; CDR2 reads FQNNGV. Trimming removed 0 bases from V and 8 bases from J, with 17 bases in between. The CDR3 extends over 16 amino acids.

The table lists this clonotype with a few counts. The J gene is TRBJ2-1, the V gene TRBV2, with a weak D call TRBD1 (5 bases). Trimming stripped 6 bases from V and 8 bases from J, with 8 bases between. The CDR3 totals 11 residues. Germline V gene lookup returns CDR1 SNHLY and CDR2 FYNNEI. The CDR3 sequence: CASSLQDEQFF. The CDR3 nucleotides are TGTGCCAGCAGCCTACAGGATGAGCAGTTCTTC.

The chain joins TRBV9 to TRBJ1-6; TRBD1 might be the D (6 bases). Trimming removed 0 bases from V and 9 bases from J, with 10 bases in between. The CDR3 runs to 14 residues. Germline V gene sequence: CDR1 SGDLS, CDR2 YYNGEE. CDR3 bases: TGTGCCAGCAGCGTAGTAGGGGGTGCTTCACCCCTCCACTTT. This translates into CASSVVGGASPLHF.

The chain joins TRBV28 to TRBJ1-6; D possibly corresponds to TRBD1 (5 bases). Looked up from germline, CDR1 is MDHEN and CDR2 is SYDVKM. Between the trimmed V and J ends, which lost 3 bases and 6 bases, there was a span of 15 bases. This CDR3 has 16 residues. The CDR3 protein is CASSFIGAAGNSPLHF. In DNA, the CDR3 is TGTGCCAGCAGTTTTATCGGGGCGGCGGGTAATTCACCCCTCCACTTT.